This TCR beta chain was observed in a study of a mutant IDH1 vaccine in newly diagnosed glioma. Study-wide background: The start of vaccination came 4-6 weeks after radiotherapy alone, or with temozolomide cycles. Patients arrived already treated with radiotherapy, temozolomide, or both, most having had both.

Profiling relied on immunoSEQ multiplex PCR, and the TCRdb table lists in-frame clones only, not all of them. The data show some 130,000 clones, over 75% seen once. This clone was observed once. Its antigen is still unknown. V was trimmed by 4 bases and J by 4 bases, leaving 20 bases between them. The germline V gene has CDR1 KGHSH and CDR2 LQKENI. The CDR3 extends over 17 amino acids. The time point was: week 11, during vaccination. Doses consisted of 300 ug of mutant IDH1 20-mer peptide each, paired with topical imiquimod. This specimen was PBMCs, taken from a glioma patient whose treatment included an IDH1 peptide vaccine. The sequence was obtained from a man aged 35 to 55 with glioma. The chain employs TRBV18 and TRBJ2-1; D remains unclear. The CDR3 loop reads CASSLSHSGTHYNEQFF. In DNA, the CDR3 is TGTGCCAGCTCACTGTCCCACTCTGGTACTCATTACAATGAGCAGTTCTTC.